This T cell receptor beta chain appears in the sequencing data of a study of shared clonotypes between healthy human individuals. General study results and limits: Incompleteness in sorted-subset sequencing, despite large depth, was shown by rarefaction. Among the subsets, naive ones generally showed larger estimated richness than memory ones. It was observed that 5% to 6% of naive CD4 clonotypes were shared across several donors.

About this clone: Its antigen is unknown.

Naive-designated CD8 cells lacked CD45RO, were positively enriched for CCR7, and omitted terminally differentiated effector memory CD45RA+ cells. Among the donors, all were Caucasian adults who lived in Nashville, Tennessee. In germline, CDR1 is ENHRY, CDR2 SYGVKD. V dropped 3 bases and J dropped 3; count of bases not matched to a gene: 9. The CDR3 spans 16 residues. Here immunoSEQ multiplex PCR was the method, and the copy in TCRdb shows in-frame clones only, minus some. The data hold about 2 million clones, with roughly 94% observed a single time. The source of this sequence is a man aged 18 to 30 in good health. The rearrangement links TRBV10-3 to TRBJ1-2; 8 bases are a match to TRBD1. Sequenced: naive CD8+ T cells sorted from blood. The CDR3 nucleotides read TGTGCCATCAGTGATGTGGACAGGGAGGGAGACTATGGCTACACCTTC. Its protein is CAISDVDREGDYGYTF.